This TCR beta chain was captured in a study of cytomegalovirus exposure and HLA in healthy donors (dated by TCRdb to about 2017). With regard to the full study: An earlier analysis of approximately 640 of the donors reported roughly 300 Gb of sequence data and 100 million to 130 million unique TCR beta sequences from around 200 million T cells. An early release that covered approximately 600 HLA-typed donors contained approximately 300 gigabases of sequencing data and 80 million or so unique TCR sequences. Of the 350 to 400 genotyped donors, about 80% fell in the genetic ancestry cluster associated with self-reported Caucasian donors. The aim of the study was to test whether cataloging public T cell receptors could identify signatures of past pathogen exposure. The study used immunosequencing to profile the T cell repertoires of 600 to 850 subjects and linked those repertoires to cytomegalovirus serostatus. Along with the roughly 710-subject first cohort, a separate validation cohort of around 110 different subjects was used. High-throughput TCR immunosequencing, statistical association of individual TCRs with disease status, and machine learning were combined to predict cytomegalovirus infection status. A later analysis re-analyzed previously published TCR beta repertoires from roughly 690 donors and added high-resolution HLA genotyping to study TCR occurrence patterns. Rather than drawing on any new phenotypic data, the later analysis identified candidate immune exposures from TCR beta sequences and the way those sequences occurred across donors. To decide whether each TCR beta V gene segment behaved as functional or pseudogenic, an earlier analysis of some 600 of the donors relied on high-throughput TCR beta sequencing. Donor age, sex, ethnicity and CMV serostatus were compiled alongside the repertoire data. In a later genetic analysis, genome-wide SNP genotypes for about 65% of the roughly 700 donors were used, and that subset was treated as a discovery cohort. All discovery cohort repertoires had been generated using a single sequencing platform. Both class I and class II loci were covered by HLA typing, at four-digit resolution. Typing coverage varied by locus: roughly 620-630 donors for A, B, C, DRB1 and DQB1; roughly 520 for DQA1; around 570 for DPA1; 450 to 480 for DPB1. A handful of DR-DQ haplotypes were handled as single units for association and clustering because linkage in the cohort was strong. Among roughly 370 genotyped donors of the cohort, an average of 235,054 unique TCR beta nucleotide sequences were sequenced per donor, about a sixth of them non-productive. The paper as a whole reports these results and caveats: According to a later analysis, parvovirus B19, influenza, CMV and Epstein-Barr virus appeared linked to several top co-occurrence clusters. A later analysis found that most CMV-associated TCR beta chains appeared HLA-restricted, with HLA associations seemingly driven largely by CMV exposure. Specific HLA alleles were associated with about 17,000 TCR beta sequences at a false discovery rate of 0.05 in a later analysis. CMV serostatus was the only immune exposure information available for the cohort. In both the original and validation cohorts, the classifier was reported to diagnose cytomegalovirus status with high specificity and sensitivity. A later analysis found that TCR association rates varied across HLA loci, with DRB1 alleles showing the most associated TCRs and HLA-C alleles the fewest. Roughly uniform sequencing depth across donors was assumed in presence/absence analyses, although this assumption may not hold. Because HLA typing was missing for some donors at each locus, association tests included only the typed subset. Compared with equally common non-associated chains, HLA-associated TCR beta chains in a later analysis were more clonally expanded and had lower generation probabilities. Compared with the roughly 670-donor mean, donors in an Asian-associated ancestry cluster had fewer N-insertions in productive TCRs, according to a later genetic analysis. A further reported finding was that TCR beta sequences accurately predicted the HLA-A and HLA-B alleles for most subjects in the first cohort. A total of about 150 TCR beta chains were listed by the study as associated with cytomegalovirus. In a later genetic analysis, a missense DCLRE1C variant was associated with V-gene and J-gene trimming of TCR beta chains, and the association was replicated in an independent cohort. According to the authors, the approach could potentially be generalized to other disease states and immunological phenotypes. Linkage disequilibrium might explain the correlated functional status among segregating V segments, but an unknown experimental factor could not be excluded. A few of the identified cytomegalovirus-associated TCR beta chains were confirmed in vitro to be specific for cytomegalovirus antigens. Some IMGT-functional V segments, including TRBV6-2 and TRBV6-3, could not be told apart with the 87-base-pair reads, so those segments were excluded. The earlier analysis of nearly 600 of the donors excluded approximately 15 rarely observed V segments, including chromosome 9 orphons, because counts were too low. Broadly in line with IMGT annotations, most TCR beta V segments showed up in productive rearrangements about 87% or about 30% of the time in an earlier analysis of 587 of the donors. A group of highly shared sequence variants was considered likely to be a technical artifact of the sequencing pipeline. Only TCR beta chains were sequenced in this cohort, and the absence of alpha or paired-chain data limited detectable features. When HLA alleles, especially DR and DQ, strongly co-occurred, TCR associations were difficult to assign to individual alleles. Most TCR sequences were observed very rarely across donors, whereas some public TCRs were present in many individuals.

Library method: the immunoSEQ multiplex PCR assay. A mixture of 60 forward primers for TCR Vbeta segments and 13 reverse primers for TCR Jbeta segments was used in the multiplex PCR. Amplification of the CDR3 region of rearranged TCR beta genes was performed with a multiplex PCR assay on genomic DNA. The amplified TCR beta libraries were sequenced on the Illumina HiSeq System as 87-base-pair reads. As for how the authors treated the data: A later analysis tallied roughly 76 million unique TCR beta chains across the 666 repertoires, and about 10 million of those chains were shared by two or more donors. Raw reads were error-corrected and collapsed into unique sequences by a nearest-neighbor algorithm in which closely related sequences were merged to remove PCR and sequencing errors. V, D and J gene segments were assigned by aligning CDR3 sequences to IMGT reference sequences. For a sequence to be retained, a match of at least six nucleotides to both a V gene segment and a J gene segment was required. A rearrangement was called productive if the CDR3 had no stop codons and remained in frame with V and J, and every other rearrangement was called non-productive. Following IMGT convention, CDR3 was defined as the stretch from the second conserved V-encoded cysteine up to the conserved J-encoded phenylalanine. The earlier analysis of about 570 of the donors excluded any sequence lacking an unambiguous match to a single V gene segment. An earlier analysis of almost 600 of the donors classified V segments as functional when productive rearrangements were above 56.7% and as segregating when the standard deviation between donors was above 5%. A statistical classification framework was built for diagnosing cytomegalovirus status from the catalog of TCR beta chain sequences. In a later analysis, V and J genes were assigned by comparing TCR nucleotide sequences against IMGT/GENE-DB human TR gene sequences. The TCRdist pipeline was used in a later analysis to assign CDR3 sequences and most-parsimonious VDJ recombination scenarios. A later analysis defined each TCR beta chain by its CDR3 amino acid sequence plus V-gene family, and excluded reads lacking a unique V-gene family. As a way to deal with suspected cross-contamination and a sequencing artifact, a later analysis dropped hundreds of nucleotide sequences that were highly shared and had low generation probability. In a later analysis, a clonal expansion index was calculated for each public chain from normalized within-repertoire ranks of inferred template counts. Generation probabilities in a later analysis came from a VDJ recombination model fitted to out-of-frame rearrangements, and those results were checked against IGoR. Hypergeometric tests were used in a later analysis to score TCR-TCR, TCR-HLA and TCR-CMV co-occurrence, with a repertoire-size bias correction applied to the TCR pairs. False discovery rates were estimated in a later analysis by permuting HLA or CMV assignments 20 times. In a later analysis, co-occurring TCRs were grouped using DBSCAN, with TCRdist sequence similarity added in when clustering inside HLA-allele-positive subsets. Repertoires with fewer than 30,000 or more than 120,000 public chains were left out of co-occurrence clustering, as were a handful of repertoires with anomalous nucleotide sharing. TCRdb limited this immuneACCESS table to in-frame rearrangements with V and J called. A share of clones is missing; checked studies link under half to unresolved V genes, and the rest is unexplained. That table furnishes V, J and clone size, whereas the DNA furnished D and trimming. The sample data list around 170,000 clones, and 60% to 85% of these were observed just once. The ten largest clones capture about 7.7% of the sample.

The cohort consisted of approximately 690 healthy bone marrow donors. At the time of sampling, all cohort members were nominally healthy, though unrecorded immune exposures were likely present. The donor was CMV seropositive and belonged to the group of 270 or so seropositive cohort members. Each donor provided a peripheral blood sample, and peripheral blood mononuclear cells were used for TCR beta sequencing. The Qiagen DNeasy Blood Extraction Kit was used to extract genomic DNA from the blood cell samples. Worth noting for this clone: It lacks a known antigen. No quality values exist for individual bases; no much larger clone is one base distant.

The junction shows trimming of 5 bases on V and 11 bases on J, and the gene matches do not reach 8 bases of it. The CDR3 covers 11 residues, taking in both the cysteine and the phenylalanine. Only the CDR3 part of the read is kept: 33 bases, read in frame from the first base. CDR1 and CDR2 (DFQATT, SNEGSKA) derive from the germline V gene (reference sequence). What was sequenced was PBMCs. This TCR was sampled from a woman aged 40 to 50 in good health and CMV-seropositive. The chain employs TRBV20-1 and TRBJ1-1; 7 bases in the junction line up with TRBD1. CDR3 sequence: CSASGTERAFF. The DNA sequence is TGCAGTGCTTCCGGGACAGAGCGCGCTTTCTTT.